The rows below give T cell receptor beta chains drawn from one sample of a study of T cell responses to AZD1222 COVID-19 vaccine. Clones were read by immunoSEQ multiplex PCR, and TCRdb kept only the in-frame ones, dropping some. The data contain about 86,000 clones, approximately 78% of them singletons. The sequenced sample was peripheral blood, obtained on day 0 of AZD1222 vaccination. These receptors were obtained from an adult in good health. Each CDR3 is given with its conserved first and last residue. The D gene is left open where the match is weak. Clone size is given for some rows only: seen once, a few or many times, or a class if the clone is expanded.

len: 12
v_gene: TRBV6-5
d_gene: .
abundance: .
j_gene: TRBJ1-2
CDR3nt: TGTGCCAGCAGTACTAGGAGAAGAGGCTACACCTTC
CDR3aa: CASSTRRRGYTF

len: 15
v_gene: TRBV30
d_gene: TRBD1
abundance: .
j_gene: TRBJ1-5
CDR3nt: TGTGCCTGGAGACTCCCGGGACAGGGCTATCAGCCCCAGCATTTT
CDR3aa: CAWRLPGQGYQPQHF

len: 14
v_gene: TRBV6-1
d_gene: .
abundance: .
j_gene: TRBJ1-3
CDR3nt: TGTGCCAGCAGTGAAACAGACTCTGGAAACACCATATATTTT
CDR3aa: CASSETDSGNTIYF

len: 17
v_gene: TRBV18
d_gene: TRBD2
abundance: .
j_gene: TRBJ2-5
CDR3nt: TGTGCCAGCTCACCAGGCTATGGCGGGAGAACTGGGGAGACCCAGTACTTC
CDR3aa: CASSPGYGGRTGETQYF

len: 15
v_gene: TRBV6-1
d_gene: .
abundance: .
j_gene: TRBJ1-5
CDR3nt: TGTGCCAGCAGTGAAAGGGGCGGGAGGAATCAGCCCCAGCATTTT
CDR3aa: CASSERGGRNQPQHF

len: 13
v_gene: TRBV6-5
d_gene: .
abundance: .
j_gene: TRBJ1-5
CDR3nt: TGTGCCAGCAGTATCCAGGCAAATCAGCCCCAGCATTTT
CDR3aa: CASSIQANQPQHF

len: 15
v_gene: TRBV4-1
d_gene: TRBD2
abundance: .
j_gene: TRBJ2-5
CDR3nt: TGCGCCAGCAGCTTGGGACTAGCGGGAGGAGAGACCCAGTACTTC
CDR3aa: CASSLGLAGGETQYF

len: 12
v_gene: TRBV29-1
d_gene: .
abundance: .
j_gene: TRBJ1-2
CDR3nt: TGCAGCGTTGGTTCACAGCAATATGGCTACACCTTC
CDR3aa: CSVGSQQYGYTF

len: 15
v_gene: TRBV5-1
d_gene: TRBD2
abundance: .
j_gene: TRBJ2-7
CDR3nt: TGCGCCAGCAGCGCGGGGGTAGCGGGAGAACCGGGAGAGTACTTC
CDR3aa: CASSAGVAGEPGEYF

len: 16
v_gene: TRBV6-5
d_gene: .
abundance: .
j_gene: TRBJ2-1
CDR3nt: TGTGCCAGCAGTTACTCTGGGGCGGCCATCGACAATGAGCAGTTCTTC
CDR3aa: CASSYSGAAIDNEQFF

len: 14
v_gene: TRBV6-1
d_gene: .
abundance: .
j_gene: TRBJ1-2
CDR3nt: TGTGCCAGCAGTGTTACACCTACTAACTATGGCTACACCTTC
CDR3aa: CASSVTPTNYGYTF

len: 14
v_gene: TRBV6-5
d_gene: .
abundance: few
j_gene: TRBJ1-4
CDR3nt: TGTGCCAGCAGTTATCGACAGGAGAATGAAAAACTGTTTTTT
CDR3aa: CASSYRQENEKLFF

len: 14
v_gene: TRBV27
d_gene: TRBD2
abundance: .
j_gene: TRBJ2-5
CDR3nt: TGTGCCAGCAGTCAGAGACTAGCGGGAGAGACCCAGTACTTC
CDR3aa: CASSQRLAGETQYF

len: 17
v_gene: TRBV28
d_gene: .
abundance: .
j_gene: TRBJ2-2
CDR3nt: TGTGCCAGCAGTTTATGGGGGATCAGCACGAACACCGGGGAGCTGTTTTTT
CDR3aa: CASSLWGISTNTGELFF

len: 16
v_gene: TRBV12-5
d_gene: TRBD2
abundance: .
j_gene: TRBJ2-3
CDR3nt: TGTGCTAGTGGTCCGGGACTAGCGGGTCCCACAGATACGCAGTATTTT
CDR3aa: CASGPGLAGPTDTQYF

len: 12
v_gene: TRBV27
d_gene: .
abundance: .
j_gene: TRBJ2-4
CDR3nt: TGTGCCAGCAGTTGGATCAAAAACATTCAGTACTTC
CDR3aa: CASSWIKNIQYF

len: 11
v_gene: TRBV29-1
d_gene: TRBD1
abundance: .
j_gene: TRBJ2-5
CDR3nt: TGCAGCGGGTACAGGGGGGCGGCCCAGTACTTC
CDR3aa: CSGYRGAAQYF

len: 11
v_gene: TRBV29-1
d_gene: .
abundance: .
j_gene: TRBJ2-3
CDR3nt: TGCAGCGTGGGGCGACAAGATACGCAGTATTTT
CDR3aa: CSVGRQDTQYF

len: 12
v_gene: TRBV7-9
d_gene: .
abundance: .
j_gene: TRBJ1-1
CDR3nt: TGTGCCAGCAGCTTAGCGGGCACTGAAGCTTTCTTT
CDR3aa: CASSLAGTEAFF

len: 13
v_gene: TRBV6-2/TRBV6-3
d_gene: TRBD2
abundance: .
j_gene: TRBJ2-4
CDR3nt: TGTGCCAGTAGCGGGACCCAAAGGGACATTCAGTACTTC
CDR3aa: CASSGTQRDIQYF

len: 14
v_gene: TRBV7-9
d_gene: .
abundance: once
j_gene: TRBJ1-5
CDR3nt: TGTGCCAGCAGCTTGGACAGATACGATCAGCCCCAGCATTTT
CDR3aa: CASSLDRYDQPQHF

len: 16
v_gene: TRBV10-3
d_gene: .
abundance: few
j_gene: TRBJ1-2
CDR3nt: TGTGCCATCAGTGGTAAAGATGACCTCCCGCGGCAAGGCTACACCTTC
CDR3aa: CAISGKDDLPRQGYTF

len: 14
v_gene: TRBV5-5
d_gene: TRBD1
abundance: .
j_gene: TRBJ2-2
CDR3nt: TGTGCCAGCAGCCGATCTACAGGGGGCGGGGAGCTGTTTTTT
CDR3aa: CASSRSTGGGELFF

len: 13
v_gene: TRBV19
d_gene: TRBD1
abundance: .
j_gene: TRBJ2-7
CDR3nt: TGTGCCAGTAGTAAGGGGGCCTCCTACGAGCAGTACTTC
CDR3aa: CASSKGASYEQYF

len: 16
v_gene: TRBV6-1
d_gene: TRBD1
abundance: .
j_gene: TRBJ1-1
CDR3nt: TGTGCCAGCAGTGATTCCCCGGGACAGGGGAACACTGAAGCTTTCTTT
CDR3aa: CASSDSPGQGNTEAFF

len: 21
v_gene: TRBV4-2
d_gene: TRBD2
abundance: .
j_gene: TRBJ2-7
CDR3nt: TGTGCCAGCAGCCATGGGGGGGGTGGACTAGCGGGAGCCCGAGCGACCTACGAGCAGTACTTC
CDR3aa: CASSHGGGGLAGARATYEQYF

len: 14
v_gene: TRBV29-1
d_gene: TRBD2
abundance: .
j_gene: TRBJ2-7
CDR3nt: TGCAGCGTAGCGGGACTAGCGGGCTCCTACGAGCAGTACTTC
CDR3aa: CSVAGLAGSYEQYF